This passage covers 23 T cell receptor beta chains from one sample sequenced in a study of T cell repertoires in cytomegalovirus infection. TCRdb re-analysed the reads in MiXCR, keeping a single row per CDR3 protein. Among approximately 910,000 distinct CDR3 sequences listed, less than 40% were seen once. Their antigens are not known. Sequenced here: cultured CD8+ T cells from PBMCs, sampled from culture after CMV antigen stimulation. The source is a human donor in good health (CMV status not recorded). Some clones in this sample may be carry-over from other donors' samples.

The rearrangement uses TRBV25-1 and TRBJ1-1; D is unresolved. V was clipped by 8 bases and J by 4 bases, with 8 bases between them. This CDR3 is 11 amino acids long. Germline-derived CDR1 and CDR2 are MGHDK and SYGVNS. The chain's CDR3 is CASCGGTEAFF. The CDR3, as DNA: TGTGCCAGCTGCGGAGGCACTGAAGCTTTCTTT.

The V and J genes are TRBV19 and TRBJ1-2; no firm D call. V dropped 0 bases and J dropped 2 bases, with 10 bases sitting between them. This CDR3 is 15 amino acids long. Germline V lookup: CDR1 LNHDA, CDR2 SQIVND (reference sequence). For the CDR3, the DNA is TGTGCCAGTAGTATAGAACCGGGGAGAAACTATGGCTACACCTTC. Its translation is CASSIEPGRNYGYTF.

The chain joins TRBV28 to TRBJ1-6; no clear D. With 3 bases removed from V and 1 base from J, the gap between germline ends came to 13 bases. The length of the CDR3 is 17 residues. The germline CDR1 and CDR2 sequences are MDHEN and SYDVKM. For the CDR3, the DNA is TGTGCCAGCAGTTTTCGGGGTCGGCGGTCCTATAATTCACCCCTCCACTTT. As protein: CASSFRGRRSYNSPLHF.

This clonotype has a count of ten or more. The chain joins TRBV7-9 to TRBJ2-5; 9 nucleotides match TRBD1. Trimming at V came to 6 bases and at J to 4 bases, leaving 6 bases not matched to a gene. This CDR3 comprises 14 residues. The V gene's germline CDR1 is SEHNR and CDR2 FQNEAQ (reference sequence). CDR3 bases: TGTGCCAGCAGACCCGACAGGGGGAGAGAGACCCAGTACTTC. Translating it yields CASRPDRGRETQYF.

The chain is built from TRBV6-4 and TRBJ2-1; D gene uncertain. The CDR3 extends over 15 amino acids. The V end was cut by 4 bases, the J end by 4 bases, with 14 bases between. Germline loops: CDR1 MRHNA, CDR2 SNTAGT. The CDR3 region has the DNA TGTGCCAGCAGTGCCACTGTCGGTCAATACAATGAGCAGTTCTTC. Protein product: CASSATVGQYNEQFF.

This clonotype has only a few counts. The chain carries TRBV15 and TRBJ2-1; 8 bases align to TRBD1. Germline V CDR1 and CDR2: LNHNV, YYDKDF (reference sequence). With 5 bases clipped from V and 9 bases from J, the junction kept 9 bases outside the gene matches. The CDR3 loop spans 14 amino acids. CDR3 region: CATSFRTGRGEQFF. The DNA for the CDR3 is TGTGCCACCAGCTTTCGGACAGGGCGGGGTGAGCAGTTCTTC.

This clonotype was found a few times. The V gene is TRBV19, the J gene TRBJ2-3, with D tentatively TRBD2 (5 bases). The length of the CDR3 is 11 residues. Per germline, CDR1 LNHDA and CDR2 SQIVND (reference sequence). V was pared by 10 bases and J by 6 bases, with 11 bases between. In DNA form, the CDR3 reads TGTGCCACCGCAAGCGGCGATACGCAGTATTTT. This sequence encodes CATASGDTQYF. The full variable domain, rest sourced from reference TRBV19 and TRBJ2-3, is DGGITQSPKYLFRKEGQNVTLSCEQNLNHDAMYWYRQDPGQGLRLIYYSQIVNDFQKGDIAEGYSVSREKKESFPLTVTSAQKNPTAFYLCATASGDTQYFGPGTRLTVL.

This clonotype was observed at least ten times. The chain employs TRBV7-9 and TRBJ1-4; TRBD1 is a possible D gene (5 bases). The CDR3 contains 14 residues. Germline V gene data show CDR1 as SEHNR and CDR2 as FQNEAQ (reference sequence). V shed 5 bases and J shed 12 bases, with 19 bases lying between them. In DNA, the CDR3 is TGTGCCAGCAGCGCGGACGTCTCGATAGGGGAACTGTTTTTT. Its translation is CASSADVSIGELFF.

With respect to this clonotype: This may come from a read error, since a much larger clone is one base off. The chain combines TRBV7-4 with TRBJ2-5, with D possibly being TRBD2 (6 bases). The CDR3 is 15 amino acids. Per the germline V gene, CDR1 is SGHVT and CDR2 is SQSDAQ. V was cut by 7 bases and J by 2 bases, with 17 bases left in between. CDR3 nucleotide sequence: TGTGCCAGCACCAAGGGACCGGCGGGACAAGAGACCCAGTACTTC. It yields the protein CASTKGPAGQETQYF.

V is TRBV18 and J is TRBJ2-1, with 8 nucleotides matching TRBD1. J gave up 5 bases and V 2 bases, and 8 bases lay outside the gene matches. Germline V gene lookup returns CDR1 KGHSH and CDR2 LQKENI. The CDR3 sequence is 16 residues long. The CDR3 DNA sequence: TGTGCCAGCTCACCAAAGCGGACAGGGCCCCACAATGAGCAGTTCTTC. Protein product: CASSPKRTGPHNEQFF. The full variable domain, completed using reference TRBV18 and TRBJ2-1, is NAGVMQNPRHLVRRRGQEARLRCSPMKGHSHVYWYRQLPEEGLKFMVYLQKENIIDESGMPKERFSAEFPKEGPSILRIQQVVRGDSAAYFCASSPKRTGPHNEQFFGPGTRLTVL.

This clonotype has more than one count but fewer than ten. This sequence joins TRBV6-2 or TRBV6-3 and TRBJ2-2; TRBD2 matches 14 bases. This CDR3 is 18 amino acids long. Trimming at V came to 5 bases and at J to 3 bases, leaving 8 bases not matched to a gene. Germline CDR1 reads MNHEY; CDR2 reads SVGEGT. CDR3 sequence reads: CASSRLAGGPMDTGELFF. The CDR3 DNA follows: TGTGCCAGCAGTCGACTAGCGGGGGGGCCAATGGACACCGGGGAGCTGTTTTTT.

This chain links TRBV29-1 with TRBJ2-1; 8 positions agree with TRBD1. Germline loops: CDR1 SQVTM, CDR2 ANQGSEA. The CDR3 contains 12 residues. J gave up 8 bases and V 7 bases, and 7 bases lay outside the gene matches. The CDR3 DNA reads TGCAGCGCACAAGGACAGGGCTATGAGCAGTTCTTC. Translating it yields CSAQGQGYEQFF.

Of note for this clonotype: The germline gene is not matched at one end of the junction; a read error may be the cause. The gene calls are TRBV7-9 and TRBJ2-1, with D unclear. Germline lookup yields CDR1 SEHNR and CDR2 FQNEAQ (reference sequence). The CDR3 extends over 14 amino acids. The CDR3 DNA follows: TGTGCCAGCAACTTAGCAGATGCCTACAATGAGCAGTTCTTC. Its translation is CASNLADAYNEQFF.

V and J are TRBV20-1 and TRBJ2-1, with TRBD1 matching 7 bases. Trimming removed 3 bases from V and 4 bases from J; junction bases left unmatched: 6. Looked up from germline, CDR1 is DFQATT and CDR2 is SNEGSKA (reference sequence). This CDR3 has 14 residues. In DNA form, the CDR3 reads TGCAGTGCTAGCCGGGACAGAAAATACAATGAGCAGTTCTTC. It specifies CSASRDRKYNEQFF.

In this sample, this clonotype turned up many times. The chain recombines TRBV7-6 with TRBJ1-5; D uncertain. Deletions cut 1 base from V and 3 bases from J, with 7 bases between. The CDR3 sequence is 14 residues long. Germline assignment: CDR1 SGHVS and CDR2 FNYEAQ. The CDR3 sequence: CASSLDSYNQPQHF. CDR3 nucleotides: TGTGCCAGCAGCTTAGACAGTTACAATCAGCCCCAGCATTTT. Together with reference TRBV7-6 and TRBJ1-5, the CDR3 gives the full variable domain: GAGVSQSPRYKVTKRGQDVALRCDPISGHVSLYWYRQALGQGPEFLTYFNYEAQQDKSGLPNDRFSAERPEGSISTLTIQRTEQRDSAMYRCASSLDSYNQPQHFGDGTRLSIL.

This clonotype was seen a few times. The chain couples TRBV6-1 to TRBJ1-5, with 8 nucleotides matching TRBD1. The CDR3 runs to 15 residues. Germline V gene lookup returns CDR1 MNHNS and CDR2 SASEGT. The V gene end was trimmed by 2 bases and the J gene end by 7 bases; junction bases not matched to a gene: 7. CDR3 coding DNA: TGTGCCAGCAGTGAATACGGGACAGGTAAACAGCCCCAGCATTTT. Amino acids: CASSEYGTGKQPQHF.

This clonotype was counted ten times or more. This chain's CDR3 is CASSPDRDQPQHF. The CDR3 nucleotides read TGCGCCAGCAGCCCGGACAGGGATCAGCCCCAGCATTTT. This chain links TRBV4-1 with TRBJ1-5; TRBD1 agrees at 8 bases. The CDR3 runs 13 residues. Per germline, CDR1 MGHRA and CDR2 YSYEKL. The V and J ends lost 4 bases and 5 bases, in that order; junction bases with no gene match: 1.

Concerning this clonotype: Germline is not matched at one junction end, which may reflect a read error. The chain carries TRBV5-3 and TRBJ2-5, with D tentatively TRBD2 (6 bases). TRBV5-3 is recorded as an ORF, its role being uncertain. The CDR3 has 16 amino acids. DNA for the CDR3: TGTGCCAGCAGCTTGGGAGAGGGACTCGCCCCGGAGACCCAGTACTTC. It encodes CASSLGEGLAPETQYF.

J is TRBJ2-3 and V is TRBV27, with D possibly being TRBD1 or TRBD2 (6 bases each). Trimming stripped 2 bases from V and 4 bases from J, with 16 bases between. This CDR3 comprises 16 residues. Looked up from germline, CDR1 is MNHEY and CDR2 is SMNVEV (reference sequence). CDR3 sequence: CASSLIRGGLSDTQYF. CDR3 in DNA: TGTGCCAGCAGTTTAATCAGGGGAGGTTTGTCAGATACGCAGTATTTT.

This sequence joins TRBV12-5 and TRBJ2-7, with D unclear. The germline V gene encodes CDR1 LGHNT and CDR2 FRNRAP. The CDR3 consists of 14 residues. Trimming pared 9 bases from V and 4 bases from J, leaving 19 bases between. CDR3 protein: CARGHAPSRYEQYV. The CDR3 DNA reads as TGTGCTAGAGGTCACGCACCCAGCCGATACGAGCAGTACGTC.

This clonotype is a singleton in its sample. This rearrangement joins TRBV2 to TRBJ1-1; D remains ambiguous. V shed 8 bases and J shed 8 bases, with 12 bases lying between them. The CDR3 is made up of 11 amino acids. Germline loops: CDR1 SNHLY, CDR2 FYNNEI. The CDR3 region is CASRTRFEAFF. DNA of the CDR3: TGTGCCAGCCGTACCCGTTTCGAAGCTTTCTTT. Full variable domain (missing parts from reference TRBV2 and TRBJ1-1): EPEVTQTPSHQVTQMGQEVILRCVPISNHLYFYWYRQILGQKVEFLVSFYNNEISEKSEIFDDQFSVERPDGSNFTLKIRSTKLEDSAMYFCASRTRFEAFFGQGTRLTVV.

This clonotype was observed many times. The chain recombines TRBV7-8 with TRBJ2-2; TRBD2 matches at 16 bases. The V segment lost 5 bases and the J segment 5 bases; nucleotides outside the gene matches: 8. This CDR3 comprises 18 residues. Germline CDR1 reads SGHVS; CDR2 reads FQNEAQ. CDR3 residues: CASSPGLAGGPGTGELFF. The CDR3 nucleotides are TGTGCCAGCAGCCCGGGACTAGCGGGGGGGCCAGGGACCGGGGAGCTGTTTTTT.

The V and J genes are TRBV3-1 and TRBJ1-2, with 9 positions matching TRBD1. Trimming at V came to 2 bases and at J to 5 bases, leaving 6 bases not matched to a gene. CDR3 length: 15 residues. Germline-derived CDR1 and CDR2 are LGHDT and YNNKEL (reference sequence). The CDR3 region is CASSQYTGGAYGYTF. CDR3 DNA sequence: TGTGCCAGCAGCCAATATACAGGGGGCGCGTATGGCTACACCTTC.